This entry lists 23 T cell receptor beta chains sequenced from one sample in a study of CD8 T cells in ankylosing spondylitis. A single record per CDR3 protein comes from TCRdb applying MiXCR to the 5' RACE reads. This sample has about 150,000 distinct CDR3 sequences, with 44% found just once. The sequencing input was synovial fluid, either unsorted or a sorted T cell fraction (not recorded which). Receptor source: a male donor with ankylosing spondylitis.

The rearrangement uses TRBV4-1 and TRBJ2-7; a weak D match, TRBD2 (5 bases). This CDR3 region has 15 residues. Per the germline V gene, CDR1 is MGHRA and CDR2 is YSYEKL. Trimming cost V 1 base and J 0 bases, with 10 bases left between them. CDR3 loop: CASSQVVGSSYEQYF. Here the CDR3 DNA reads TGCGCCAGCAGCCAAGTGGTAGGGAGCTCCTACGAGCAGTACTTC.

The chain combines TRBV12-3 or TRBV12-4 with TRBJ1-1, with unresolved D. The CDR3 length is 12 residues. V shed 7 bases and J shed 0 bases, with 6 bases lying between them. CDR3 residues: CASNGLNTEAFF. CDR3 coding DNA: TGTGCCAGCAACGGCCTGAACACTGAAGCTTTCTTT.

The chain is built from TRBV29-1 and TRBJ2-1; TRBD2 agrees at 10 bases. The CDR3 is 17 residues long. V trimming: 0 bases; J trimming: 6 bases; junction bases outside the gene matches: 11. The germline gives CDR1 SQVTM, CDR2 ANQGSEA. CDR3 nucleotides: TGCAGCGTTGAAGACTCCCTTTCGCTAGCGGGAGTCAATGAGCAGTTCTTC. It yields the protein CSVEDSLSLAGVNEQFF.

The table lists this clonotype with a count of one. The V and J genes are TRBV12-3 or TRBV12-4 and TRBJ1-4, with 7 bases matching TRBD1. V lost 4 bases, J lost 4 bases, and 21 bases stayed unmatched. The CDR3 length is 20 residues. The CDR3 reads CASSYPTTGISATVNEKLFF. CDR3 sequence (DNA): TGTGCCAGCAGTTACCCTACGACAGGGATATCGGCAACTGTTAATGAAAAACTGTTTTTT.

This rearrangement joins TRBV9 to TRBJ2-1, with 7 bases fitting TRBD2. The V gene's germline CDR1 is SGDLS and CDR2 YYNGEE. The CDR3 runs to 17 residues. Trimming removed 4 bases from V and 5 bases from J; junction bases left unmatched: 15. Here the CDR3 DNA reads TGTGCCAGCAGCCCTTGGGGGGAGGGTTGGGAACACAATGAGCAGTTCTTC. Encoded protein: CASSPWGEGWEHNEQFF. Using reference TRBV9 and TRBJ2-1 for the parts outside the CDR3, the full variable domain is DSGVTQTPKHLITATGQRVTLRCSPRSGDLSVYWYQQSLDQGLQFLIQYYNGEERAKGNILERFSAQQFPDLHSELNLSSLELGDSALYFCASSPWGEGWEHNEQFFGPGTRLTVL.

V is TRBV27 and J is TRBJ2-7; possibly TRBD1 for D (5 bases). Trimming removed 5 bases from V and 4 bases from J, with 15 bases in between. The germline V gene encodes CDR1 MNHEY and CDR2 SMNVEV (reference sequence). The CDR3 sequence is 14 residues long. CDR3 loop: CASSNRQPEYEQYF. CDR3 in DNA: TGTGCCAGCAGTAACAGACAGCCTGAATACGAGCAGTACTTC.

Many counts were recorded for this clonotype. The V call is TRBV28, the J call TRBJ2-1; either TRBD1 or TRBD2 may fit D (6 bases each). Germline V gene sequence: CDR1 MDHEN, CDR2 SYDVKM. The CDR3 sequence is 16 residues long. V was pared by 5 bases and J by 8 bases, with 22 bases between. The DNA for the CDR3 is TGTGCCAGCAGTCATGGGGGGTCAGGGGCCTTCGATGAGCAGTTCTTC. Translation gives CASSHGGSGAFDEQFF.

This clonotype was seen more than once but under ten times. The J gene is TRBJ2-1, the V gene TRBV12-3 or TRBV12-4; D possibly uses TRBD1 or TRBD2 (5 bases each). The germline V and J ends were trimmed by 3 bases and 7 bases, with 19 bases remaining between them. The CDR3 spans 16 residues. CDR3 in amino acids: CASSFLGVLLVNEQFF. The CDR3 DNA reads as TGTGCCAGCAGTTTTCTGGGGGTATTGTTAGTGAATGAGCAGTTCTTC.

The V call is TRBV4-1, the J call TRBJ1-5; 7 bases align to TRBD1. Germline values: CDR1 MGHRA, CDR2 YSYEKL. With 1 base clipped from V and 4 bases from J, the junction kept 4 bases outside the gene matches. The CDR3 spans 15 residues. This CDR3 is CASSQVVTGNQPQHF. CDR3 nucleotides: TGCGCCAGCAGCCAAGTAGTGACAGGGAATCAGCCCCAGCATTTT.

The genes are TRBV20-1 and TRBJ2-7, with 7 positions matching TRBD1. The CDR3 runs 13 residues. Germline CDR1 and CDR2: DFQATT and SNEGSKA (reference sequence). Trimming at V came to 6 bases and at J to 3 bases, leaving 8 bases not matched to a gene. The CDR3 DNA sequence: TGCAGTGCCGGAACAGGGGACCTCTACGAGCAGTACTTC. It translates to CSAGTGDLYEQYF.

The rearrangement uses TRBV24-1 and TRBJ1-2; 8 nucleotides agree with TRBD1. V trimming: 2 bases; J trimming: 6 bases; junction bases outside the gene matches: 22. CDR1 is KGHDR, CDR2 SFDVKD, per germline. CDR3 length equals 20 residues. This chain's CDR3 is CATSDYCGDRSTYPIHGYTF. The CDR3 nucleotides are TGTGCCACCAGTGATTACTGCGGGGACAGGTCAACTTACCCTATACATGGCTACACCTTC.

This clonotype was seen many times. V usage is TRBV4-1 and J usage is TRBJ1-6, with a possible D match to TRBD1 (5 bases). Trimming stripped 0 bases from V and 9 bases from J, with 12 bases between. Germline V CDR1 and CDR2: MGHRA, YSYEKL. This CDR3 is 15 amino acids long. The DNA for the CDR3 is TGCGCCAGCAGCCAAGATCTCGGACAAGCTTCACCCCTCCACTTT. It translates to CASSQDLGQASPLHF.

The chain carries TRBV4-1 and TRBJ2-5; D not resolved. V dropped 1 base and J dropped 7 bases, with 19 bases sitting between them. The germline V gene has CDR1 MGHRA and CDR2 YSYEKL. The CDR3 totals 16 residues. The CDR3 bases are TGCGCCAGCAGCCAAGCATGGCCAGTTGGGGATGGGACCCAGTACTTC. Translated, it gives CASSQAWPVGDGTQYF.

The chain employs TRBV11-2 and TRBJ1-4, with unresolved D. The length of the CDR3 is 17 residues. The germline V gene has CDR1 SGHAT and CDR2 FQNNGV. V was shortened by 5 bases and J by 0 bases, with 16 bases between the two germline ends. The CDR3 sequence: CASSQAGWQTTNEKLFF. CDR3 DNA sequence: TGTGCCAGCAGCCAGGCGGGGTGGCAGACAACTAATGAAAAACTGTTTTTT.

The rearrangement joins TRBV3-1 to TRBJ1-1; D possibly corresponds to TRBD1 (6 bases). Germline V lookup: CDR1 LGHDT, CDR2 YNNKEL (reference sequence). With 5 bases removed from V and 4 bases from J, the gap between germline ends came to 11 bases. The CDR3 is 13 residues long. For the CDR3, the DNA is TGTGCCAGCAGCGACAGGAAGGGCACTGAAGCTTTCTTT. This codes for CASSDRKGTEAFF.

V usage is TRBV28 and J usage is TRBJ2-1; no reliable D call. This CDR3 comprises 13 residues. Trimming took off 3 bases at V and 7 bases at J, with 10 bases between the two ends. From germline, CDR1 is MDHEN and CDR2 SYDVKM. The chain's CDR3 is CASSFPLDNEQFF. Written as DNA, the CDR3 is TGTGCCAGCAGTTTTCCCCTCGATAATGAGCAGTTCTTC.

The CDR3 spells CASSPGQVREPQHF. The CDR3 coding sequence is TGTGCCAGCAGTCCCGGACAGGTTCGGGAGCCCCAGCATTTT. The rearrangement joins TRBV6-1 to TRBJ1-5; 7 bases line up with TRBD1. This CDR3 has 14 residues. CDR1 MNHNS and CDR2 SASEGT come from the germline V gene. V trimming: 5 bases; J trimming: 8 bases; junction bases outside the gene matches: 9.

The rearrangement uses TRBV5-1 and TRBJ1-1, with D maybe TRBD1 (6 bases). Germline V gene data show CDR1 as SGHRS and CDR2 as YFSETQ. This CDR3 comprises 16 residues. V lost 3 bases and J 5 bases, leaving 20 bases between the germline ends. The CDR3 spells CASSSIKIQGRTEAFF. DNA for the CDR3: TGCGCCAGCAGCTCGATAAAAATACAGGGACGGACTGAAGCTTTCTTT.

The rearrangement links TRBV7-6 to TRBJ1-1, with 7 bases fitting TRBD1. CDR1 SGHVS and CDR2 FNYEAQ come from the germline V gene. V gave up 5 bases and J gave up 3 bases; unmatched junction bases: 6. The CDR3 contains 14 residues. CDR3 loop: CASSRTGEDTEAFF. The DNA for the CDR3 is TGTGCCAGCAGCCGAACAGGGGAGGACACTGAAGCTTTCTTT. The entire variable domain, with the rest obtained from reference TRBV7-6 and TRBJ1-1, is as follows: GAGVSQSPRYKVTKRGQDVALRCDPISGHVSLYWYRQALGQGPEFLTYFNYEAQQDKSGLPNDRFSAERPEGSISTLTIQRTEQRDSAMYRCASSRTGEDTEAFFGQGTRLTVV.

The V call is TRBV12-3 or TRBV12-4, the J call TRBJ2-3, with D maybe TRBD1 (5 bases). V was shortened by 6 bases and J by 0 bases, with 22 bases between the two germline ends. This CDR3 spans 18 amino acids. This CDR3 is CASSPVPHRQPSTDTQYF. CDR3 DNA: TGTGCCAGCAGCCCTGTCCCACACAGGCAGCCTAGCACAGATACGCAGTATTTT.

This clonotype was seen only a few times. This chain uses TRBV29-1 with TRBJ2-1; D is uncertain. From germline, CDR1 is SQVTM and CDR2 ANQGSEA. The V and J ends lost 3 bases and 4 bases respectively, with 10 bases between them. CDR3 size: 13 residues. The chain's CDR3 is CSVDTSGYNEQFF. The CDR3 nucleotides are TGCAGCGTTGACACCAGTGGGTACAATGAGCAGTTCTTC.

This chain links TRBV5-1 with TRBJ2-7; possible D gene TRBD2, 5 bases. Germline lookup yields CDR1 SGHRS and CDR2 YFSETQ. This CDR3 spans 13 amino acids. Trimming removed 5 bases from V and 2 bases from J, with 11 bases in between. The CDR3 bases are TGCGCCAGCAGAGGGAGTTTTCCCTACGAGCAGTACTTC. It translates to CASRGSFPYEQYF.

The chain links TRBV5-1 to TRBJ2-7; TRBD1 is a possible D gene (6 bases). V dropped 4 bases and J dropped 2 bases, with 16 bases sitting between them. This CDR3 comprises 15 residues. Per the germline V gene, CDR1 is SGHRS and CDR2 is YFSETQ. CDR3 loop: CASSAPGETPYEQYF. DNA for the CDR3: TGCGCCAGCAGCGCCCCAGGGGAAACTCCCTACGAGCAGTACTTC.